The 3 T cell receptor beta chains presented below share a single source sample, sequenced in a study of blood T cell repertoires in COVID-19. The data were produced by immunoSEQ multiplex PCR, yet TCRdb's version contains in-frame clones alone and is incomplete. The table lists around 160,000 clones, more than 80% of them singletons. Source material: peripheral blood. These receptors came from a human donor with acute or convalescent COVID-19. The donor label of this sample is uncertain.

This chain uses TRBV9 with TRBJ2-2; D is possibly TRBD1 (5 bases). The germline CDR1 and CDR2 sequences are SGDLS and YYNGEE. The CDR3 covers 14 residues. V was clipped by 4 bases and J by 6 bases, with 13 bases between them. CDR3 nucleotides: TGTGCCAGCAGCATGGGCAGGGTAGCCGGGGAGCTGTTTTTT. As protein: CASSMGRVAGELFF.

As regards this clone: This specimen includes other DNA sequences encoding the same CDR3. The CDR3 sequence: CASSADRGYGYTF. The CDR3 DNA reads TGTGCCAGTAGTGCCGACAGGGGATATGGCTACACCTTC. This chain connects TRBV19 to TRBJ1-2, with TRBD1 matching 8 bases. V gave up 5 bases and J gave up 5 bases; unmatched junction bases: 4. This CDR3 has 13 amino acids. Germline V gene lookup returns CDR1 LNHDA and CDR2 SQIVND (reference sequence).

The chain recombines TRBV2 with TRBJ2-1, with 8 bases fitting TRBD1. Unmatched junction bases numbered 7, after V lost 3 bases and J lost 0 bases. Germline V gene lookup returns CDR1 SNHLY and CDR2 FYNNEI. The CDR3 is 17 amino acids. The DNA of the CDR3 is TGTGCCAGCAGTGACTCCCTCGGGACAGGCTCCTACAATGAGCAGTTCTTC. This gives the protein CASSDSLGTGSYNEQFF.